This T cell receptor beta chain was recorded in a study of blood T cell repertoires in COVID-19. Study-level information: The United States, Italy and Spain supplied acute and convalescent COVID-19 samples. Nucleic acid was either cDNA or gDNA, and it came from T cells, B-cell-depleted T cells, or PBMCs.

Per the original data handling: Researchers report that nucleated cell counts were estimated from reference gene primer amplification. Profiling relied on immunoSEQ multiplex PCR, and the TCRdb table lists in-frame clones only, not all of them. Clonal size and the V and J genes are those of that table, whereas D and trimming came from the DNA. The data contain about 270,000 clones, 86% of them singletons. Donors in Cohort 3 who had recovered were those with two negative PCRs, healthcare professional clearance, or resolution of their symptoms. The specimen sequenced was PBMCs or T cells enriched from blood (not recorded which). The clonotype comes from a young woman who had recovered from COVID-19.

The CDR3 loop is CASSPVRPNQGEQYF. CDR3 nucleotides: TGTGCCAGCAGTCCCGTTAGGCCAAATCAGGGCGAGCAGTACTTC. V is TRBV6-1 and J is TRBJ2-7; D is possibly TRBD1 (5 bases). This CDR3 contains 15 residues. Looked up from germline, CDR1 is MNHNS and CDR2 is SASEGT. The germline V and J ends were trimmed by 5 bases and 6 bases, with 20 bases remaining between them.